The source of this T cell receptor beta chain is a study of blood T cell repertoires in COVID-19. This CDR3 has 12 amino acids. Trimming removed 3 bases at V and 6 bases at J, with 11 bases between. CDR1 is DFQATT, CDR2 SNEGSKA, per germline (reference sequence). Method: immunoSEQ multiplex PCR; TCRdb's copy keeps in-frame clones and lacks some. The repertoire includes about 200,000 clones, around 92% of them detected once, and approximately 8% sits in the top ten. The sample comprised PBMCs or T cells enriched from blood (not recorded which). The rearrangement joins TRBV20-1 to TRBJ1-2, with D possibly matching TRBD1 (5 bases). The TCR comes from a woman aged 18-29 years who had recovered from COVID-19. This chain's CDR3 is CSASIGGDGYTF. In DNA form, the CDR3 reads TGCAGTGCTAGTATCGGGGGGGATGGCTACACCTTC.